This record covers a single T cell receptor beta chain. What this receptor recognizes is not known. No much larger clonotype is one base removed from it; base qualities were not supplied. The sample is drawn from a study of metastatic and nonmetastatic thyroid tumors (dated by TCRdb to about 2020). Regarding the research as a whole: Repertoires from peripheral blood and from tumor or nodule tissue samples of malignant and benign thyroid patients were compared. Broad study findings and their caveats: In both blood and tumor samples, malignant tumors were reported to have significantly higher TCR beta diversity than benign nodules.

Libraries were built with PCR. Sequencing was performed on an Illumina HiSeq 4000. High-throughput sequencing was used to profile the CDR3 region of the TCR beta-chain in every patient. As for the authors' bioinformatics: CDR3 differences across clinicopathological groups were used to build a classifier for discriminating distant-metastatic papillary thyroid cancer patients. The Shannon index was used to measure repertoire diversity, and the Morisita-Horn index was used to measure how similar tumor and blood repertoires were. TCRdb redid the processing of the public reads, applying fastp at Q25 and MiXCR, and retained in-frame beta chains. V and J calls and clone size were set by TCRdb, not the authors. Within this sample are 35,000 to 45,000 clones, with less than 25% of them counted one time only. The top ten clonotypes cover around a sixth of the sample. V gives up 0 bases and J gives up 3 bases, and the segment between their germline ends measures 17 bases. The germline V gene (reference sequence) gives CDR1 as MNHNY and CDR2 as SVGAGI. The cysteine opens and the phenylalanine closes a CDR3 of 18 amino acids. The entry retains the CDR3 DNA only, 54 bases that are in frame from base 1.

No patient had received any treatment before thyroid surgery. The study retrospectively analysed patient clinical samples collected from about 2012 to 2019 using T-cell receptor beta sequencing. The sequencing input was blood. This sequence uses TRBV6-6 and TRBJ2-2; the D gene remains uncertain. This receptor was identified in a female donor with papillary thyroid cancer or a benign thyroid nodule (not recorded which). Some clones in this sample may be carry-over from other donors' samples. This receptor carries the CDR3 CASSYSRPYYRHTGELFF. Here is the DNA: TGTGCCAGCAGTTACTCGAGGCCATACTACAGACACACCGGGGAGCTGTTTTTT.